Each of the 8 T cell receptor beta chains below was sequenced from the same sample in a study of blood T cell repertoires in COVID-19. Sequenced by immunoSEQ multiplex PCR; TCRdb stores in-frame clones only, minus some. The table records about 160,000 clones, around 87% of them present only once. Sequences were obtained from peripheral blood. The receptors derive from a man aged 60 to 75 with COVID-19, enrolled during active disease.

The V and J genes are TRBV20-1 and TRBJ2-7; perhaps TRBD2 as D (5 bases). Trimming took off 4 bases at V and 7 bases at J, with 11 bases between the two ends. Looked up from germline, CDR1 is DFQATT and CDR2 is SNEGSKA (reference sequence). The CDR3 is 11 residues long. The CDR3 DNA follows: TGCAGTGCTACCACGGGGTTAGAGCAGTACTTC. Translation: CSATTGLEQYF.

The chain carries TRBV23-1 and TRBJ1-5; D perhaps matches TRBD1 (5 bases). TRBV23-1 is an open reading frame whose function is uncertain. V lost 8 bases and J lost 1, with 30 bases in between. CDR3 length: 20 residues. CDR3 residues: CASEMNHPWGRDRSNQPQHF. The CDR3 DNA is TGCGCCAGCGAGATGAACCATCCCTGGGGCAGGGATAGGAGCAATCAGCCCCAGCATTTT.

This chain connects TRBV6-5 to TRBJ2-2, with 7 nucleotides matching TRBD2. The CDR3 is 16 amino acids. J was trimmed by 8 bases and V by 0 bases; bases with no gene match: 9. Germline V lookup: CDR1 MNHEY, CDR2 SVGAGI. The CDR3 here is CASSYSSLREWGELFF. The CDR3 DNA follows: TGTGCCAGCAGTTACTCGTCTTTGCGGGAGTGGGGGGAGCTGTTTTTT.

Only one count was recorded for this clone. The chain recombines TRBV6-2 or TRBV6-3 with TRBJ1-2; TRBD1 agrees at 10 bases. J lost 4 bases, V lost 6 bases, and 8 bases had no gene match. Germline CDR1 and CDR2: MNHEY and SVGEGT. The CDR3 loop spans 15 amino acids. The CDR3 reads CASSASGTGVYGYTF. For the CDR3, the DNA is TGTGCCAGCAGCGCCTCCGGGACAGGGGTCTATGGCTACACCTTC.

The chain carries TRBV7-2 and TRBJ2-2; a possible D gene is TRBD2 (6 bases). Germline CDR1 and CDR2: SGHTA and FQGNSA. This CDR3 has 17 amino acids. The ends were cut back, 0 bases at V and 7 bases at J, with 18 bases in the middle. The CDR3 bases are TGTGCCAGCAGCTTAGCCCCCCCCCGGGACTTAGGCGGGGAGCTGTTTTTT. Translated: CASSLAPPRDLGGELFF.

J is TRBJ2-7 and V is TRBV5-1; tentative D call: TRBD1 (5 bases). Per germline, CDR1 SGHRS and CDR2 YFSETQ. The CDR3 runs to 12 residues. V lost 7 bases and J 4 bases, leaving 12 bases between the germline ends. The DNA of the CDR3 is TGCGCCAGCGGGAACCAGGGTTACGAGCAGTACTTC. As protein: CASGNQGYEQYF.

In its sample, this clone was seen a few times. The chain joins TRBV5-4 to TRBJ2-3; D gene unclear. V lost 4 bases, J lost 2 bases, and 5 bases lay in between. Per the germline V gene, CDR1 is SGHNT and CDR2 is YYREEE (reference sequence). The CDR3 is 12 residues long. For the CDR3, the DNA is TGTGCCAGCAGCCCAAACACAGATACGCAGTATTTT. Translating gives CASSPNTDTQYF. The full variable domain, with the rest looked up from reference TRBV5-4 and TRBJ2-3, is ETGVTQSPTHLIKTRGQQVTLRCSSQSGHNTVSWYQQALGQGPQFIFQYYREEENGRGNFPPRFSGLQFPNYSSELNVNALELDDSALYLCASSPNTDTQYFGPGTRLTVL.

This rearrangement joins TRBV6-5 to TRBJ2-1; 7 bases align to TRBD1. V dropped 11 bases and J dropped 5; count of bases not matched to a gene: 12. This CDR3 spans 14 amino acids. CDR1 and CDR2 (germline): MNHEY, SVGAGI. The CDR3 is CACDQGGRDNEQFF. The CDR3 DNA reads as TGTGCCTGCGATCAAGGGGGCCGAGACAATGAGCAGTTCTTC.